This T cell receptor beta chain was captured in a study of cytomegalovirus exposure and HLA in healthy donors. Produced via immunoSEQ multiplex PCR; TCRdb's table is partial and in-frame only. The sample has about 120,000 clones; about 84% are singletons. The CDR3 runs to 14 residues. The germline V gene encodes CDR1 SQVTM and CDR2 ANQGSEA. V shed 5 bases, J shed 6 bases, and the junction held 8 bases outside the gene matches. The sequence was collected from a woman aged 25-40 years in good health and CMV-seronegative. The sequencing input was PBMCs. The chain links TRBV29-1 to TRBJ1-5; 9 nucleotides line up with TRBD1. CDR3 sequence: CSVQTGGEGQPQHF. Written as DNA, the CDR3 is TGCAGCGTTCAAACAGGGGGCGAGGGTCAGCCCCAGCATTTT.